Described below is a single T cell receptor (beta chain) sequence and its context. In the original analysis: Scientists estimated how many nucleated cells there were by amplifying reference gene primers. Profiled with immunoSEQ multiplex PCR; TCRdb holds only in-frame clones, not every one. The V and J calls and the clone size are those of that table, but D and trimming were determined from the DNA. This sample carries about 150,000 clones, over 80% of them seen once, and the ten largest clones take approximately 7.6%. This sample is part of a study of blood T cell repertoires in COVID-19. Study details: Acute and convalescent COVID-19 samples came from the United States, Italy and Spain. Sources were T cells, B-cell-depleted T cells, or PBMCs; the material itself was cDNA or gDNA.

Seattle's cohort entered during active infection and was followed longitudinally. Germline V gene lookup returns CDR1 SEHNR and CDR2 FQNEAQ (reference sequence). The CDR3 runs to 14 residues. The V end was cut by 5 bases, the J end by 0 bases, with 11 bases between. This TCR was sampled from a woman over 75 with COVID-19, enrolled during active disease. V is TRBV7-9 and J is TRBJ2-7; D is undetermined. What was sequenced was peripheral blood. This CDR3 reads CASSPIPPSYEQYF. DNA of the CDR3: TGTGCCAGCAGCCCTATCCCCCCCTCCTACGAGCAGTACTTC.